This T cell receptor beta chain was profiled in a study of beta chain features in type 1 diabetes (dated by TCRdb to the late 2010s). Background for the entire study: Mean age, gender distribution, total cell number and subset yield did not differ between patients and healthy donors. A total of 90 million to 140 million sorted cells were examined across all samples, and RNA yield correlated strongly with the number of cells per subset. The study compared TCRB repertoires of sorted circulating CD4+ T cell subsets between recently diagnosed type 1 diabetes patients and matched healthy donors. Regulatory and stem cell-like memory subsets were obtained from only 8 patients and about 8 healthy donors, while naive and central memory subsets were obtained from all 30 or so donors. What the work shows at the level of the full study, not this receptor alone: At VDJ recombination sites, type 1 diabetes patients had fewer insertions and more deleted nucleotides, which implies abnormalities in thymic rearrangement. PCR might favor shorter templates, but patient and control samples were amplified and corrected together, so any skew would affect both groups equally. Because small numbers of individuals were included in the HLA sub-analyses, any influence of HLA type on TCRB rearrangement was left unresolved. Type 1 diabetes patients showed a moderate but significant shortening of TCRB CDR3 length in all four CD4+ subsets. Because cDNA was sequenced instead of genomic DNA, activated cells with high expression could be over-represented, although the groups did not differ in activation or CD3 levels. Naive, central memory and regulatory TCRB repertoires appeared more similar among patients than among healthy donors.

The entire isolated RNA was reverse transcribed using the High Capacity cDNA Reverse Transcription Kit, and thus expressed TCRB transcripts were sequenced. Deep immunoSEQ sequencing was applied to naive, central memory and regulatory T cell samples, giving an average of about 3.7 million total reads per sample. Sorted cells were lysed in RLT buffer and RNA was extracted with DNase-treated RNeasy Micro or Mini kits, depending on cell number. Each cell subset was processed separately to prevent cross-contamination, with patient and healthy donor samples processed together. The immunoSEQ multiplex PCR was used to amplify TCRB sequences from cDNA, yielding 87-bp fragments that span the CDR3 region. The amplicons were sequenced using the Illumina HiSeq platform. As for the original processing: Synthetic template baselines were used to correct PCR bias computationally, reads within Hamming distance 2 were collapsed, and singletons that could not be merged were discarded. By aligning reads against IMGT, V, D and J genes, CDR3 length, and insertions or deletions at six rearrangement sites were assigned. Clonotype counts were normalized to sorted cell number within each subset before computing true diversity and Gini coefficients with the tcR R package. The overlap coefficient, calculated on TCRB nucleotide sequences, was used to measure repertoire sharing. As a proxy for the pre-selection repertoire, out-of-frame TCRB sequences from naive cells were analyzed. TCRdb retrieved this table from immuneACCESS and kept in-frame rearrangements only. Not all clones are present; in checked studies, unresolved V genes account for under half, and no reason is known for the remainder. Clone size and V and J calls were adopted from that table, with D and trimming inferred from the DNA. The sample yields 450,000 or so clones; 10% to 12% were counted once. The leading ten clones occupy roughly 0.046% of the sample.

This clone was counted a few times. No antigen is known for it. Base qualities are not provided; no much larger clone lies one nucleotide away. The CDR3 measures 16 amino acids from cysteine to phenylalanine. The CDR3 DNA has 48 bases and is translated from base 1. Sequences LNHNV (CDR1) and YYDKDF (CDR2) are obtained from the germline V gene (reference sequence). The germline V end is reduced by 3 bases and the J end by 2 bases; junction bases left unmatched: 9. Each donor gave one peripheral blood draw, averaging roughly 120 mL, which was collected into heparinised tubes. Using a panel that included CD45RO, CCR7, CD25, CD127, CD95 and CD27, naive, central memory, regulatory and stem cell-like memory CD4+ T cells were sorted on a BD FACSAria II. Purity was above 95% for every sorted population. PBMCs were separated immediately by Lymphoprep density gradient centrifugation and were stained directly, without being cultured. So that batch effects would be minimized, each experiment stained and sorted samples in pairs, pairing one healthy donor with one patient.

Sequenced: naive CD4+ T cells from blood. What the cell subset or site label conveys for this sample: true naive CD4+ T cells. The V and J segments used are TRBV15 and TRBJ1-2, with 7 bases in between that match TRBD1. This clonotype originated in a woman aged 18 to 35 in good health. In nucleotide form, the sequence is TGTGCCACCAGCAGTGAAGCAGGGGGAAGAAACTATGGCTACACCTTC. This encodes CATSSEAGGRNYGYTF.